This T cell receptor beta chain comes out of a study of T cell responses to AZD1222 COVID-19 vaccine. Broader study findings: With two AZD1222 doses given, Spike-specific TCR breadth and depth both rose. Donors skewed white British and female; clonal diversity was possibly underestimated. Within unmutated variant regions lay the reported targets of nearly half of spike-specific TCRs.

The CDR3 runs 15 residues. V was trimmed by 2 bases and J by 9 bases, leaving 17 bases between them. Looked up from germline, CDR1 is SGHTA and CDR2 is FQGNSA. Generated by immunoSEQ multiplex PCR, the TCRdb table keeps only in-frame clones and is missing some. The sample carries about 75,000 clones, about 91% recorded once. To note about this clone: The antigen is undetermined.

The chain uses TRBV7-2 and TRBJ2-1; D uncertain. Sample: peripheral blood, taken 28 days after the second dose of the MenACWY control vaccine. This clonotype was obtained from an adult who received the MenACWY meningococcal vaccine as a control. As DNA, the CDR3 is TGTGCCAGCAGCTTATCGTACTCCCATTGGGGTGAGCAGTTCTTC. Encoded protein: CASSLSYSHWGEQFF.